This record covers a single T cell receptor beta chain. The target antigen is unknown. The V and J ends lost 4 bases and 6 bases, in that order; junction bases with no gene match: 8. CDR1 is MDHEN and CDR2 is SYDVKM in the germline V gene. The CDR3 is 15 amino acids. This entry is derived from a study of T cell responses to AZD1222 COVID-19 vaccine. General study findings and limits: Among the donors, most were white British and more were female, and clonal diversity was possibly underestimated. Receipt of two AZD1222 doses was followed by a rise in Spike-specific TCR breadth and depth.

Assay used: immunoSEQ multiplex PCR; TCRdb lists only in-frame clones, some missing. Here the sample spans roughly 110,000 clones, about 92% being singletons. Source: peripheral blood, taken 28 days after the second AZD1222 dose. The clonotype comes from an adult who received the AZD1222 COVID-19 vaccine. J is TRBJ2-2 and V is TRBV28; 7 bases map to TRBD2. The CDR3: CASSSLTSLAGELFF. The CDR3 coding sequence is TGTGCCAGCAGTTCCCTGACTAGCCTAGCCGGGGAGCTGTTTTTT.